The entry below gives a single T cell receptor beta chain sequence along with its context. This sample is part of a study of blood T cell repertoires in COVID-19. Study background: COVID-19 samples, acute and convalescent, were from the United States, Italy and Spain. Sources were T cells, B-cell-depleted T cells, or PBMCs; the material itself was cDNA or gDNA.

Patients from Seattle were sampled longitudinally, starting during active infection. Source study methods: Amplifying reference gene primers gave estimates of nucleated cell counts. Produced via immunoSEQ multiplex PCR; TCRdb's table is partial and in-frame only. That table supplies the V and J calls and clone size; D and trimming were determined from the DNA. The sample consists of a few hundred thousand clones, approximately 89% of them appearing once. This TCR came from a woman aged 70 to 79 with COVID-19, enrolled during active disease. What was sequenced was peripheral blood.

This CDR3 reads CASSPAGGIHEQYF. In nucleotides, the CDR3 is TGTGCCAGCTCACCAGCGGGAGGAATCCACGAGCAGTACTTC. The rearrangement joins TRBV18 to TRBJ2-7; 8 nucleotides line up with TRBD2. The CDR3 is made up of 14 amino acids. CDR1 is KGHSH and CDR2 is LQKENI in the germline V gene. The V segment lost 2 bases and the J segment 5 bases; nucleotides outside the gene matches: 5. Drawing the rest from reference TRBV18 and TRBJ2-7, the complete variable domain is NAGVMQNPRHLVRRRGQEARLRCSPMKGHSHVYWYRQLPEEGLKFMVYLQKENIIDESGMPKERFSAEFPKEGPSILRIQQVVRGDSAAYFCASSPAGGIHEQYFGPGTRLTVT.